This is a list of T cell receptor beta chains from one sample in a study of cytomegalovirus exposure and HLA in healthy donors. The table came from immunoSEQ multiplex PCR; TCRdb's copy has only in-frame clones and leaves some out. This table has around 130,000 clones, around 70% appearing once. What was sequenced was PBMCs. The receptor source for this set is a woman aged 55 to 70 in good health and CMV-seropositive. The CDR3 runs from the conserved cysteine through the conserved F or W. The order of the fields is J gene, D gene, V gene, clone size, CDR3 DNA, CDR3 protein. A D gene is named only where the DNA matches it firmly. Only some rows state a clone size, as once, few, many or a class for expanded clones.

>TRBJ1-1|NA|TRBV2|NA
TGTGCCAGCAGTGACAGGCCTGAAGCTTTCTTT
CASSDRPEAFF
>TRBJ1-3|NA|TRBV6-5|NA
TGTGCCAGCAGTTACTCGACAGGTTTTGGAAACACCATATATTTT
CASSYSTGFGNTIYF
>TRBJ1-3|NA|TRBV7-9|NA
TGTGCCAGCAGCTTAGCAGGGGACAAGTACTCTGGAAACACCATATATTTT
CASSLAGDKYSGNTIYF
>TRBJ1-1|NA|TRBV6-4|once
TGTGCCAGCAGTATAGCTAGCAACACTGAAGCTTTCTTT
CASSIASNTEAFF
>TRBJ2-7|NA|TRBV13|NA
TGTGCCAGCAGCCTAGTTCCCAACGAGCAGTACTTC
CASSLVPNEQYF
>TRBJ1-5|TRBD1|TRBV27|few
TGTGCCAGCAGGGACAGGGAAGGTCAGCCCCAGCATTTT
CASRDREGQPQHF
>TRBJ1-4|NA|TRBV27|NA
TGTGCCAGCAGTCGAGGAGGGGAAAAACTGTTTTTT
CASSRGGEKLFF
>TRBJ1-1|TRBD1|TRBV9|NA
TGTGCCAGCAGCGGGGGACAGATGAACACTGAAGCTTTCTTT
CASSGGQMNTEAFF
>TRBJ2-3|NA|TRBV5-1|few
TGCGCCAGCAGCTTGGCAGGGACTAGCACAGATACGCAGTATTTT
CASSLAGTSTDTQYF
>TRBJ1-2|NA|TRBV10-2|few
TGCGCCAGCAGTGAGTCAGGCGGCGGCTACACCTTC
CASSESGGGYTF
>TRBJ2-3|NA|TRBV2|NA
TGTGCCAGCAGTGTGGGGCAGGCTCTGGCAGATACGCAGTATTTT
CASSVGQALADTQYF
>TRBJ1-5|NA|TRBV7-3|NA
TGTGCCAGCAGCTTCGGGGAGGGCAAAGGGCCCCAGCATTTT
CASSFGEGKGPQHF
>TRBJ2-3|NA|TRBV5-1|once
TGCGCCAGCAGCTTGGGTGGGACTGGCGCAGATACGCAGTATTTT
CASSLGGTGADTQYF
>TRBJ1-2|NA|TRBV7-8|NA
TGTGCCAGCAGCTCCCCCGAGACTGCTCGTTTTGGCTACACCTTC
CASSSPETARFGYTF
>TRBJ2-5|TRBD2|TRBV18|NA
TGTGCCAGCTCTCAAAATCGACAAGCGGGGGAGACCCAGTACTTC
CASSQNRQAGETQYF
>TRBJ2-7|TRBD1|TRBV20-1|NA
TGCAGCGCGGGACAGGGGAACGAGCAGTACTTC
CSAGQGNEQYF
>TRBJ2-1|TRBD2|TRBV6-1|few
TGTGCCAGCAGTGAAGCCGGGGGGGCCTCCTACAATGAGCAGTTCTTC
CASSEAGGASYNEQFF
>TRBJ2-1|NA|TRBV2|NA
TGTGCCAGCATTAGGAGTTCCTACAATGAGCAGTTCTTC
CASIRSSYNEQFF
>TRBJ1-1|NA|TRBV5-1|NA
TGCGCCAGCAGCCCCCAGCTGGGACAATCGATTTCTGTAGCTTTCTTT
CASSPQLGQSISVAFF
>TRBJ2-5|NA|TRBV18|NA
TGTGCCAGCTCACCACCGGGACCGGGGGAAGGGTTGGAGACCCAGTACTTC
CASSPPGPGEGLETQYF
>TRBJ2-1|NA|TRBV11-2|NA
TGTGCCAGCAGCTTTTCGGGGACTGGGGGGTACAATGAGCAGTTCTTC
CASSFSGTGGYNEQFF
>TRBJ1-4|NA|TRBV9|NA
TGTGCCAGCAGCCCCCGACAGACAACTAATGAAAAACTGTTTTTT
CASSPRQTTNEKLFF
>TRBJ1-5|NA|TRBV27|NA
TGTGCCAGCAGCCCGGCTACGGGGGTGGGCGGTCAGCCCCAGCATTTT
CASSPATGVGGQPQHF
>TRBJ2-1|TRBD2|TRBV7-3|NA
TGTGCCAGCAGCTTAACGGGGACTAGCGGGGGGCCCTACAGTGAGCAGTTCTTC
CASSLTGTSGGPYSEQFF
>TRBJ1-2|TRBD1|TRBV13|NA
TGTGCCAGCAGCGGACAACAGGGGGTTGGCTACACCTTC
CASSGQQGVGYTF
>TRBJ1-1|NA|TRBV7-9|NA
TGTGCCAGCACCGCGGGAGGGAGCCTAACACTTAGCACTGAAGCTTTCTTT
CASTAGGSLTLSTEAFF
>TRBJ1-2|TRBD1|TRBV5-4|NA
TGTGCCAGCAGCTTTGACAGGGGAAATGGCTACACCTTC
CASSFDRGNGYTF
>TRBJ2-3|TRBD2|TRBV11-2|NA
TGTGCCAGCAGCTTAGCGCGCGGGGGGGGGCTGGGAGATACGCAGTATTTT
CASSLARGGGLGDTQYF
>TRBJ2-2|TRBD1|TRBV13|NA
TGTGCCAGCAGCACACCTCGGGACAGCTACACCGGGGAGCTGTTTTTT
CASSTPRDSYTGELFF
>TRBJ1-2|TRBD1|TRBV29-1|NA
TGCAGCGTTGAGCCAGGGGGCAACTATGGCTACACCTTC
CSVEPGGNYGYTF
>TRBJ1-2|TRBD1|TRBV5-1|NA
TGCGCCAGCAGCTCCGGGGGACAGGGAGACTATGGCTACACCTTC
CASSSGGQGDYGYTF
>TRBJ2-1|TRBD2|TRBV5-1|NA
TGCGCCAGCAGCCGAGGGGGGACTAGCGGGGCATACAATGAGCAGTTCTTC
CASSRGGTSGAYNEQFF
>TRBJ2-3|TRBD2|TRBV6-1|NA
TGTGCCAGCAGTGGGGGGGGATATACGCAGTATTTT
CASSGGGYTQYF
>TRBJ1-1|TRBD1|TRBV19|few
TGTGCCAGTAGTTGGGGACAGGGCATGGACACTGAAGCTTTCTTT
CASSWGQGMDTEAFF
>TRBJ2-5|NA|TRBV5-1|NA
TGCGCCAGCAGTTCAGGGGCCGGGGGGCGCCCGGAGACCCAGTACTTC
CASSSGAGGRPETQYF
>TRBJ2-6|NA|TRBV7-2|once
TGTGCCAGCAGCTCTTCCCCGGCTAGCCGGTCTGGGGCCAACGTCCTGACTTTC
CASSSSPASRSGANVLTF
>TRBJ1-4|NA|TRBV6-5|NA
TGTGCCAGCAGCCTCGACAGAGTGGTGGAAAAACTGTTTTTT
CASSLDRVVEKLFF
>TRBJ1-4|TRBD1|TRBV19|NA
TGTGCCAGTAGTCCGGGACAGAATAATGAAAAACTGTTTTTT
CASSPGQNNEKLFF
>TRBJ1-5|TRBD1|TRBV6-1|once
TGTGCCAGCAGTGAAGTCGGACAGGGCTTCAATCAGCCCCAGCATTTT
CASSEVGQGFNQPQHF